These 23 T cell receptor beta chains share one sample of origin, sequenced in a study of a mutant IDH1 vaccine in newly diagnosed glioma. Assay: immunoSEQ multiplex PCR; the TCRdb copy retains only in-frame clones and omits some. Among more than 55,000 clones listed, about 81% were seen once. Time point reported: week 23, last vaccination. Every single dose of the vaccine, 300 ug of mutant IDH1 20-mer peptide, came with topical imiquimod. Antigen specificity for these receptors is unknown. Sequences were derived from PBMCs, sampled from a glioma patient whose treatment included an IDH1 peptide vaccine. The source of these receptors is a woman in her thirties or forties with glioma. Some clones in this sample may be carry-over from other donors' samples.

This chain connects TRBV5-4 to TRBJ1-2; D is undetermined. The CDR3 extends over 14 amino acids. In germline, CDR1 is SGHNT, CDR2 YYREEE (reference sequence). Trimming removed 0 bases at V and 6 bases at J, with 12 bases between. Here the CDR3 reads CASSLGQREDGYTF. The DNA of the CDR3 is TGTGCCAGCAGCTTGGGACAACGGGAAGATGGCTACACCTTC.

This clone was observed a single time. V is TRBV5-5 and J is TRBJ2-2; TRBD1 matches 7 bases. Per the germline V gene, CDR1 is SGHKS and CDR2 is YYEKEE (reference sequence). The CDR3 contains 16 residues. J lost 0 bases, V lost 6 bases, and 8 bases had no gene match. CDR3 in amino acids: CASTATGVANTGELFF. The CDR3 nucleotides are TGTGCCAGCACCGCTACAGGGGTGGCGAACACCGGGGAGCTGTTTTTT. Combining the CDR3 with reference TRBV5-5 and TRBJ2-2 gives the whole variable domain DAGVTQSPTHLIKTRGQQVTLRCSPISGHKSVSWYQQVLGQGPQFIFQYYEKEERGRGNFPDRFSARQFPNYSSELNVNALLLGDSALYLCASTATGVANTGELFFGEGSRLTVL.

The rearrangement joins TRBV10-3 to TRBJ2-1; D is possibly TRBD1 (7 bases). CDR3 length: 13 amino acids. The germline CDR1 and CDR2 sequences are ENHRY and SYGVKD. Trimming took 3 bases from V and 8 from J, leaving 11 bases between them. The CDR3: CAISDRGEDEQFF. The CDR3 DNA reads TGTGCCATCAGTGACAGGGGGGAGGATGAGCAGTTCTTC.

This sequence joins TRBV21-1 and TRBJ1-1. TRBV21-1 is a listed pseudogene. This CDR3 has 17 residues. Here the CDR3 DNA reads TGTGCCAGCAGCCCACGACTTCGGGGACCCATGAACACTGAAGCTTTCTTT. It specifies CASSPRLRGPMNTEAFF.

The chain combines TRBV30 with TRBJ1-1, with a weak D call TRBD1 (6 bases). The CDR3 consists of 15 residues. Trimming left V 8 bases short and J 0 bases short, with 19 bases between. Germline V gene sequence: CDR1 GTSNPN, CDR2 SVGIG (reference sequence). CDR3 sequence (DNA): TGTGCCGCCTACAGGGTGGCCTGGCTGAACACTGAAGCTTTCTTT. Translating it yields CAAYRVAWLNTEAFF.

There are a few counts of this clone. This sequence joins TRBV2 and TRBJ2-7; D call uncertain. The CDR3 length is 11 residues. The germline V gene has CDR1 SNHLY and CDR2 FYNNEI. V lost 4 bases to trimming and J lost 7 bases, with 8 bases between them. CDR3 nucleotide sequence: TGTGCCAGCAGTGCCTCACTGGAGCAGTACTTC. Its protein is CASSASLEQYF.

In this sample, this clone turned up once. This sequence joins TRBV9 and TRBJ2-1; 9 bases fit TRBD2. Germline assignment: CDR1 SGDLS and CDR2 YYNGEE. The CDR3 spans 17 residues. The V gene end was trimmed by 3 bases and the J gene end by 7 bases; junction bases not matched to a gene: 14. The CDR3 DNA reads as TGTGCCAGCAGCGAGACCCCCTTAGCGGGGGTTTCAAATGAGCAGTTCTTC. Its translation: CASSETPLAGVSNEQFF.

This clone was observed once. The chain recombines TRBV27 with TRBJ2-5, with D possibly matching TRBD1 (5 bases). Germline loops: CDR1 MNHEY, CDR2 SMNVEV (reference sequence). V shed 5 bases and J shed 5 bases, with 15 bases lying between them. The CDR3 has 14 residues. In DNA form, the CDR3 reads TGTGCCAGCAGTCTAACAGGCATGCGGGAGACCCAGTACTTC. Translating it yields CASSLTGMRETQYF.

V usage is TRBV28 and J usage is TRBJ1-2, with TRBD1 matching over 8 bases. Trimming removed 4 bases from V and 4 bases from J; junction bases left unmatched: 11. The CDR3 loop spans 16 amino acids. Germline lookup yields CDR1 MDHEN and CDR2 SYDVKM. The CDR3, as DNA: TGTGCCAGCAGTTGGATCAGGGGGCGGATCCCCTATGGCTACACCTTC. This gives the protein CASSWIRGRIPYGYTF.

The rearrangement joins TRBV9 to TRBJ2-7; D is perhaps TRBD1 or TRBD2 (5 bases each). There are 15 residues in the CDR3. V lost 3 bases to trimming and J lost 2 bases, with 15 bases between them. Per the germline V gene, CDR1 is SGDLS and CDR2 is YYNGEE. The CDR3 nucleotides read TGTGCCAGCAGCGCGGCCGGGACGGCTCCCTACGAGCAGTACTTC. Its protein product is CASSAAGTAPYEQYF.

V is TRBV10-3 and J is TRBJ1-4, with no clear D. The CDR3 contains 17 residues. V was shortened by 2 bases and J by 3 bases, with 16 bases between the two germline ends. The germline V gene encodes CDR1 ENHRY and CDR2 SYGVKD. In DNA, the CDR3 is TGTGCCATCAGTGAGGAGGGCCCAATCACGGCTAATGAAAAACTGTTTTTT. This codes for CAISEEGPITANEKLFF.

The rearrangement links TRBV19 to TRBJ1-1; possibly TRBD1 for D (6 bases). The V and J ends lost 5 bases and 6 bases respectively, with 13 bases between them. This CDR3 contains 13 residues. Germline V gene lookup returns CDR1 LNHDA and CDR2 SQIVND (reference sequence). CDR3: CASSVTGWAEAFF. CDR3 sequence (DNA): TGTGCCAGTAGTGTCACAGGGTGGGCTGAAGCTTTCTTT.

The chain carries TRBV10-1 and TRBJ2-7; D possibly corresponds to TRBD1 (6 bases). CDR1 is WNHNN, CDR2 SYGVQD, per germline (reference sequence). Trimming stripped 5 bases from V and 7 bases from J, with 15 bases between. CDR3 length: 13 residues. The CDR3 reads CASSRRLGAEQYF. CDR3 in DNA: TGCGCCAGCAGTCGTAGACTGGGGGCTGAGCAGTACTTC.

This clone was found once. The chain employs TRBV11-2 and TRBJ2-5; D is unclear. The CDR3 has 15 amino acids. V dropped 2 bases and J dropped 0 bases, with 10 bases sitting between them. Germline CDR1 is SGHAT and CDR2 is FQNNGV. CDR3 sequence reads: CASSLYDRYQETQYF. The CDR3 DNA is TGTGCCAGCAGCTTATACGACCGGTACCAAGAGACCCAGTACTTC.

The chain has TRBV7-9 and TRBJ2-7; D gene uncertain. CDR3 length: 13 residues. V was cut by 0 bases and J by 2 bases, with 5 bases left in between. The germline V gene has CDR1 SEHNR and CDR2 FQNEAQ (reference sequence). CDR3 sequence reads: CASSLAGTYEQYF. The DNA for the CDR3 is TGTGCCAGCAGCTTAGCTGGGACCTACGAGCAGTACTTC.

The chain employs TRBV5-6 and TRBJ2-5; 11 bases are shared with TRBD2. Germline V gene lookup returns CDR1 SGHDT and CDR2 YYEEEE. The CDR3 is made up of 16 amino acids. V lost 0 bases and J lost 0; bases outside the gene matches: 1. DNA for the CDR3: TGTGCCAGCAGCTTGGTGACTAGCGGGGACCAAGAGACCCAGTACTTC. As protein: CASSLVTSGDQETQYF.

Remarks on this clone: Distinct nucleotide sequences in the sample also encode this CDR3. This chain links TRBV5-1 with TRBJ1-6; D is undetermined. The CDR3 is 13 residues long. Looked up from germline, CDR1 is SGHRS and CDR2 is YFSETQ. The V end was cut by 4 bases, the J end by 7 bases, with 9 bases between. The CDR3 protein is CASSLAGNSPLHF. The CDR3 region has the DNA TGCGCCAGCAGCCTTGCGGGGAATTCACCCCTCCACTTT.

The CDR3 bases are TGTGCCAGCAGTGTAGTCGAGGGGGTCCATGGCTACACCTTC. Its translation is CASSVVEGVHGYTF. The chain is built from TRBV25-1 and TRBJ1-2, with D perhaps TRBD1 (6 bases). This CDR3 has 14 amino acids. V lost 4 bases and J 6 bases, leaving 15 bases between the germline ends. Germline V gene lookup returns CDR1 MGHDK and CDR2 SYGVNS.

J is TRBJ1-2 and V is TRBV5-6; tentative D call: TRBD1 (6 bases). V lost 1 base and J 4 bases, leaving 23 bases between the germline ends. CDR1 and CDR2 (germline): SGHDT, YYEEEE. This CDR3 has 18 amino acids. The CDR3 region has the DNA TGTGCCAGCAGCTTGTTTGGGGGCGTAGGCAGTATAGCCTATGGCTACACCTTC. Amino acid sequence: CASSLFGGVGSIAYGYTF.

V gene TRBV7-9 combines with J gene TRBJ2-7; D not resolved. Per germline, CDR1 SEHNR and CDR2 FQNEAQ (reference sequence). The CDR3 has 13 residues. Deletions cut 3 bases from V and 6 bases from J, with 12 bases between. CDR3 amino acids: CASSLGESREQYF. CDR3 nucleotide sequence: TGTGCCAGCAGCTTGGGTGAGTCTCGCGAGCAGTACTTC.

This clone was detected once. The genes are TRBV6-5 and TRBJ1-2; no reliable D call. V lost 6 bases and J lost 5, with 7 bases in between. The CDR3 covers 11 residues. In germline, CDR1 is MNHEY, CDR2 SVGAGI. CDR3 sequence: CASRRAYGYTF. CDR3 in DNA: TGTGCCAGCAGGCGGGCATATGGCTACACCTTC.

The chain is built from TRBV7-8 and TRBJ2-3; tentatively, D is TRBD1 or TRBD2 (5 bases each). Between the trimmed V and J ends, which lost 6 bases and 0 bases, there was a span of 13 bases. CDR1 is SGHVS, CDR2 FQNEAQ, per germline. The CDR3 sequence is 15 residues long. The chain's CDR3 is CASRAGTTSTDTQYF. CDR3 DNA: TGTGCCAGCAGGGCCGGGACGACAAGCACAGATACGCAGTATTTT. Based on the CDR3 plus reference TRBV7-8 and TRBJ2-3, the full variable domain is GAGVSQSPRYKVAKRGQDVALRCDPISGHVSLFWYQQALGQGPEFLTYFQNEAQLDKSGLPSDRFFAERPEGSVSTLKIQRTQQEDSAVYLCASRAGTTSTDTQYFGPGTRLTVL.

V gene TRBV7-9 combines with J gene TRBJ1-5; 9 bases map to TRBD1. The CDR3 extends over 16 amino acids. V lost 5 bases, J lost 6 bases, and 11 bases stayed unmatched. Germline CDR1 is SEHNR and CDR2 is FQNEAQ (reference sequence). CDR3 in amino acids: CASSARGQGEGQPQHF. The CDR3 region has the DNA TGTGCCAGCAGCGCCCGGGGACAGGGAGAGGGTCAGCCCCAGCATTTT. Based on the CDR3 plus reference TRBV7-9 and TRBJ1-5, the full variable domain is DTGVSQNPRHKITKRGQNVTFRCDPISEHNRLYWYRQTLGQGPEFLTYFQNEAQLEKSRLLSDRFSAERPKGSFSTLEIQRTEQGDSAMYLCASSARGQGEGQPQHFGDGTRLSIL.